This T cell receptor beta chain was found in a study of control samples from healthy donors and cancer patients. The CDR3 is made up of 17 amino acids. Germline V gene data show CDR1 as MGHRA and CDR2 as YSYEKL. The V gene lost 4 bases and the J gene lost 2 bases, with 18 bases spanning the gap. Method: immunoSEQ multiplex PCR; TCRdb's copy keeps in-frame clones and lacks some. The profile shows about 160,000 clones, about 90% of them singletons. Sequenced sample: blood. This TCR was recovered from a woman under 40 in good health. The chain combines TRBV4-1 with TRBJ2-4, with no clear D. The CDR3 spells CASSLYSPDIPKNIQYF. CDR3 nucleotides: TGCGCCAGCAGCCTCTATTCCCCCGACATTCCCAAAAACATTCAGTACTTC.